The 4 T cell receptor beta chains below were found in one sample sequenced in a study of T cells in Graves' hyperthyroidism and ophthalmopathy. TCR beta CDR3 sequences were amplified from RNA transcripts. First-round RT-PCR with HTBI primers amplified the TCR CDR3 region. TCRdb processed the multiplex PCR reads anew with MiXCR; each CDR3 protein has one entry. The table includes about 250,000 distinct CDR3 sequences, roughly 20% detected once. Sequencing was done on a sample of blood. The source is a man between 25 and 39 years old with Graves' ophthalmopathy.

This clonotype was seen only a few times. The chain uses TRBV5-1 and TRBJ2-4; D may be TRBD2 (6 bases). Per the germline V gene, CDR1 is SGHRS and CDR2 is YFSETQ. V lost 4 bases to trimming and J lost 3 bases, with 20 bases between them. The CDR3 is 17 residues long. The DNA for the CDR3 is TGCGCCAGCAGCCCGGGAGACTTTTCACTGTTCAAAAACATTCAGTACTTC. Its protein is CASSPGDFSLFKNIQYF. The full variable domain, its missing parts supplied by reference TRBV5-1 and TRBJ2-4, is KAGVTQTPRYLIKTRGQQVTLSCSPISGHRSVSWYQQTPGQGLQFLFEYFSETQRNKGNFPGRFSGRQFSNSRSEMNVSTLELGDSALYLCASSPGDFSLFKNIQYFGAGTRLSVL.

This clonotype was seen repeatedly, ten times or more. This CDR3 reads CASSAVAGRTYEQYF. CDR3 nucleotide sequence: TGTGCCAGCAGCGCCGTGGCAGGGAGGACCTACGAGCAGTACTTC. The V call is TRBV28, the J call TRBJ2-7, with D perhaps matching TRBD2 (6 bases). The CDR3 contains 15 residues. Trimming stripped 6 bases from V and 2 bases from J, with 17 bases between. From germline, CDR1 is MDHEN and CDR2 SYDVKM.

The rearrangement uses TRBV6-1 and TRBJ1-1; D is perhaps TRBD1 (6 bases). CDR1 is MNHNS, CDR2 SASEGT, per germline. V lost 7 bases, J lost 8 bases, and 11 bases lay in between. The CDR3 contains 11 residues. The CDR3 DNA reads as TGTGCCAGCAATAAGGGGGAGGAAGCTTTCTTT. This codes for CASNKGEEAFF.

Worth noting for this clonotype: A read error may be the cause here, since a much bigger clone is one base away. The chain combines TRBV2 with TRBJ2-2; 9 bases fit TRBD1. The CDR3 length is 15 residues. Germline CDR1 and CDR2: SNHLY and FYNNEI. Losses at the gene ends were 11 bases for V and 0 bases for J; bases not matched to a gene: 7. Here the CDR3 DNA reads TGTGCCGGCAAAAGACAGGGGGCGAACACCGGGGAGCTGTTTTTT. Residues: CAGKRQGANTGELFF.